This T cell receptor beta chain was documented in a study of tumor-infiltrating lymphocytes in primary liver carcinoma. Study as a whole: Primary liver carcinomas in the patients were surgically resected. Findings of the study overall: Because the samples were bulk unsorted, the study did not compare CD4+ and CD8+ repertoires. Compared with blood, tumor repertoires held significantly more in their top 250 clones.

From 450 to 550 ng total RNA, TCR beta cDNA was generated with a primer in the constant region. Construction of TCR beta libraries relied on three successive nested multiplex PCR rounds employing slightly modified ARM-PCR. Rounds one and two of PCR, each of roughly 10 cycles, were primed with TRBV1-TRBV30 forward primers and a C-beta reverse primer. TCRdb itself ran the multiplex PCR reads through MiXCR, one entry per CDR3 protein. The sample has about 300,000 distinct CDR3 sequences, around three fifths seen once; the top ten hold around 9.5%. The V gene's germline CDR1 is SQVTM and CDR2 ANQGSEA. V dropped 4 bases and J dropped 4 bases, with 9 bases sitting between them. The CDR3 extends over 12 amino acids. Out of unsorted whole blood came the blood RNA, and germline DNA was extracted as well. A four-milliliter peripheral blood sample was collected before surgery. The table lists this clonotype with many counts. Its antigen is not identified.

The source of this sequence is a man aged 35-49 years with primary liver carcinoma and hepatitis B virus infection. This chain connects TRBV29-1 to TRBJ2-3; maybe TRBD1 (6 bases). Sequencing was carried out using peripheral blood. The CDR3 region is CSVAQGPDTQYF. As DNA, the CDR3 is TGCAGCGTTGCACAGGGTCCAGATACGCAGTATTTT.